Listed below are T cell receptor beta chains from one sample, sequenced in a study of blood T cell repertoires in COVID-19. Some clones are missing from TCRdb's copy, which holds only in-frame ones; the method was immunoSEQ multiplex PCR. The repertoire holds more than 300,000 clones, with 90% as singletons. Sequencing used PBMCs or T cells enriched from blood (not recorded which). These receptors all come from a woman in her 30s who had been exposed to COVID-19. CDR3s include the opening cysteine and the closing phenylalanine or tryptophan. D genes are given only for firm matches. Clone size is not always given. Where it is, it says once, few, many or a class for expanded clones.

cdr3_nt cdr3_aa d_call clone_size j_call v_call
TGTGCCAGCAGCTTCGATCTATGGGGCTACACCTTC CASSFDLWGYTF NA NA TRBJ1-2 TRBV7-2
TGTGCCAGCAGCCCCAGGACTAGCGGGGGTACCTACGAGCAGTACTTC CASSPRTSGGTYEQYF TRBD2 NA TRBJ2-7 TRBV9
TGTGCCAGCAGTGAGGAGACAGTCACTAACTATGGCTACACCTTC CASSEETVTNYGYTF NA NA TRBJ1-2 TRBV6-1
TGTGCCAGCAGCTTAGTGTGGCAGGGGGCCGAAGCTTTCTTT CASSLVWQGAEAFF TRBD1 NA TRBJ1-1 TRBV7-2
TGTGCCACTCACAGGGGGCTGGAAGACGAGCAGTACTTC CATHRGLEDEQYF TRBD1 NA TRBJ2-7 TRBV10-3
TGTGCCTGGAGCGAGGACAGGGCTGGGGCCAACGTCCTGACTTTC CAWSEDRAGANVLTF TRBD1 NA TRBJ2-6 TRBV30
TGTGCCATCAGCCCCCCTAGCGGGGGGACGTCCGGTACGCAGTATTTT CAISPPSGGTSGTQYF TRBD2 NA TRBJ2-3 TRBV10-3
TGCAGCGTTGTTAGAAGCACTGAAGCTTTCTTT CSVVRSTEAFF NA NA TRBJ1-1 TRBV29-1
TGTGCCAGCAGTTCCCCGGGGGGGCGGGTGAACACTGAAGCTTTCTTT CASSSPGGRVNTEAFF NA NA TRBJ1-1 TRBV2
TGTGCCAGCAGCTTAGTACTGACCGGGGAGCTGTTTTTT CASSLVLTGELFF NA once TRBJ2-2 TRBV7-8
TGTGCCAGCAACGAGGGATTGGGCAATCAGCCCCAGCATTTT CASNEGLGNQPQHF NA NA TRBJ1-5 TRBV2
TGTGCCAGCAGTGACAGGGTTGGCTACGAGCAGTACTTC CASSDRVGYEQYF TRBD1 NA TRBJ2-7 TRBV28
TGTGCCTGGAGTGCCACTACAGGGGCACAGTACTTC CAWSATTGAQYF TRBD1 once TRBJ2-7 TRBV30
TGTGCCAGCAGCGCGTCCCCTAGACGCGGGGAGCTGTTTTTT CASSASPRRGELFF NA few TRBJ2-2 TRBV9
TGTGCCAGCAGCGTAGAAGGCGGGGGGCAAGAGACCCAGTACTTC CASSVEGGGQETQYF TRBD2 NA TRBJ2-5 TRBV9
TGCGCCAGCAGCTTGTCACAGGGGGAAGTCTATGGCTACACCTTC CASSLSQGEVYGYTF TRBD1 NA TRBJ1-2 TRBV5-1
TGTGCCAGCAGTGGCGGGAGGCAGCCCCAGCATTTT CASSGGRQPQHF NA NA TRBJ1-5 TRBV2
TGTGCCAGCAGCTCAACGGGCAGGGGCCACTATGGCTACACCTTC CASSSTGRGHYGYTF NA NA TRBJ1-2 TRBV7-2
TGTGCCAGCAGCTTGCTAGGACAGTGGGATGGCTACACCTTC CASSLLGQWDGYTF NA few TRBJ1-2 TRBV7-8
TGTGCCAGTAGTATTGAGGATCGAGGGAATCAGCCCCAGCATTTT CASSIEDRGNQPQHF NA NA TRBJ1-5 TRBV19
TGTGCCAGCAGCTTAGCGCCCGCGGGGGGGCCCCAAGATACGCAGTATTTT CASSLAPAGGPQDTQYF TRBD2 NA TRBJ2-3 TRBV7-2
TGTGCCAGCTCACCCTTCGTGGGGGGGCCTACAGATACGCAGTATTTT CASSPFVGGPTDTQYF NA NA TRBJ2-3 TRBV18
TGTGCCAGCAGCCTTGGGCGGGTAAATGGCTACACCTTC CASSLGRVNGYTF NA NA TRBJ1-2 TRBV3-1/TRBV3-2
TGTGCCAGCAGTCCCAGTGGCAACTATGGCTACACCTTC CASSPSGNYGYTF NA NA TRBJ1-2 TRBV12-3/TRBV12-4
TGTGCCAGCAGCTTGGAACCGGGACATCTGAACACTGAAGCTTTCTTT CASSLEPGHLNTEAFF NA NA TRBJ1-1 TRBV5-5
TGTGCCAGCAGTACACAGGGCATTCTAACAGATACGCAGTATTTT CASSTQGILTDTQYF NA NA TRBJ2-3 TRBV27
TGCGCCAGCAGCCAAGAGGGTGGCAGGGGGAACACTGAAGCTTTCTTT CASSQEGGRGNTEAFF NA NA TRBJ1-1 TRBV4-3
TGTGCCAGCAGCCCCCAGGGGGCTGCCGGAATCAATACGCAGTATTTT CASSPQGAAGINTQYF TRBD1 NA TRBJ2-3 TRBV11-1
TGTGCCAGCAGCCTACCGGGACAGGGTTCGGGTACGCAGTATTTT CASSLPGQGSGTQYF TRBD1 NA TRBJ2-3 TRBV3-1/TRBV3-2
TGTGCCAGCAAACGGACAGGGGAGATAGACTATGGCTACACCTTC CASKRTGEIDYGYTF TRBD1 few TRBJ1-2 TRBV6-4
TGTGCCAGCAGCCAGGGGGGCACTCTCACAGATACGCAGTATTTT CASSQGGTLTDTQYF NA NA TRBJ2-3 TRBV7-9
TGTGCCAGCAGGCCTTGGGCCCAGAACACTGAAGCTTTCTTT CASRPWAQNTEAFF NA NA TRBJ1-1 TRBV27
TGTGCCAGCAGGCAGCGGGGGGCAGATACGCAGTATTTT CASRQRGADTQYF TRBD2 NA TRBJ2-3 TRBV2
TGCAGCGTCACAGGGGCCCAAAACTATGGCTACACCTTC CSVTGAQNYGYTF TRBD1 once TRBJ1-2 TRBV29-1
TGTGCCAGCAGCTTGGGACAGCACACCGGGGAGCTGTTTTTT CASSLGQHTGELFF NA NA TRBJ2-2 TRBV5-6
TGCGCCAGCAGCCAAGGGACAGGGTCCCCCTACGAGCAGTACTTC CASSQGTGSPYEQYF TRBD1 NA TRBJ2-7 TRBV4-3
TGTGCCAGTAGTAACTTGATCAGGTCAGAGACCCAGTACTTC CASSNLIRSETQYF NA NA TRBJ2-5 TRBV19
TGTGCCAGCAGCCCCCCCCCGGGAGAGGGCACCGGGGAGCTGTTTTTT CASSPPPGEGTGELFF NA NA TRBJ2-2 TRBV5-4
TGTGCCAGCAGCCAGGGGGACAGGGTCAGAGAGACCCAGTACTTC CASSQGDRVRETQYF TRBD1 NA TRBJ2-5 TRBV7-2
TGTGCCAGTAGTATCCCAATGAATTCACCCCTCCACTTT CASSIPMNSPLHF NA NA TRBJ1-6 TRBV19
TGTGCCAGCAGCTTTGGGGCCTCCTATAATTCACCCCTCCACTTT CASSFGASYNSPLHF NA NA TRBJ1-6 TRBV7-2
TGTGCCAGCAGTTTAGATGGACAGGGTGGCTACACCTTC CASSLDGQGGYTF TRBD1 NA TRBJ1-2 TRBV28
TGCAGCGTTGCCACAGGGGAAAACTATGGCTACACCTTC CSVATGENYGYTF TRBD1 NA TRBJ1-2 TRBV29-1
TGTGCCAGCAGTCGGTACAATGAGCAGTTCTTC CASSRYNEQFF NA NA TRBJ2-1 TRBV12-3/TRBV12-4
TGTGCCAGCAGTTTACGGGGGTATCTACCCCAGCATTTT CASSLRGYLPQHF NA NA TRBJ1-5 TRBV27
TGTGCCAGCAGCCTAACAGGGGGCGCAGGGGGCTATGGCTACACCTTC CASSLTGGAGGYGYTF TRBD1 NA TRBJ1-2 TRBV7-9
TGTGCCAGCAGACCGACAGGGGGCTCCTACGAGCAGTACTTC CASRPTGGSYEQYF TRBD1 NA TRBJ2-7 TRBV6-5
TGCAGCGTTCGGGGGGGCTACGACTATGGCTACACCTTC CSVRGGYDYGYTF NA NA TRBJ1-2 TRBV29-1
TGTGCCAGCAGTTTAGGGCACTCCTACGAGCAGTACTTC CASSLGHSYEQYF NA once TRBJ2-7 TRBV28
TGTGCCAGCGGAGGGGCCGCTGGAAACACCATATATTTT CASGGAAGNTIYF NA few TRBJ1-3 TRBV2
TGTGCCAGCAGTGCAACCCGGACTAGCGGGGGGACCACCGGGGAGCTGTTTTTT CASSATRTSGGTTGELFF TRBD2 NA TRBJ2-2 TRBV6-1
TGTGCCAGCAGGAACAGGGAGTACAATGAGCAGTTCTTC CASRNREYNEQFF NA NA TRBJ2-1 TRBV2
TGTGCCAGCAGCTTTGAAGGACAGGGATCTGGAAACACCATATATTTT CASSFEGQGSGNTIYF TRBD1 NA TRBJ1-3 TRBV7-9
TGCAGTGCTAGTGGGCGGGGAGGTGAGCAGTACTTC CSASGRGGEQYF NA NA TRBJ2-7 TRBV20-1
TGTGCCAGCAACAGCGGGGCCGGGGGCCCGCGGGGAGATACGCAGTATTTT CASNSGAGGPRGDTQYF NA NA TRBJ2-3 TRBV5-4
TGTGCCACCAGCAGGGTGGGAGTTAATGAAAAACTGTTTTTT CATSRVGVNEKLFF NA once TRBJ1-4 TRBV15
TGTGCCAGCAGTTTTCTCGAGGAGCGGGAAAAACTGTTTTTT CASSFLEEREKLFF NA NA TRBJ1-4 TRBV27
TGTGCCACCAGCAGAGAGTCAGCGGGGGTTACCTACGAGCAGTACTTC CATSRESAGVTYEQYF TRBD2 NA TRBJ2-7 TRBV15
TGTGCCAGCTCACCCAAAGTGGGGGGTACTGGAAACACCATATATTTT CASSPKVGGTGNTIYF NA NA TRBJ1-3 TRBV18